A selection of T cell receptor beta chains follows, all from one sample in a study of CD8 T cells in ankylosing spondylitis. TCRdb ran MiXCR on the 5' RACE reads and lists one entry per CDR3 protein. This sample has 180,000 or so distinct CDR3 sequences, with about 9.9% found just once. The sequenced material came from blood, either unsorted or a sorted T cell fraction (not recorded which). These receptors were obtained from a male donor with ankylosing spondylitis or in good health (not recorded which). The CDR3 runs from the conserved cysteine through the conserved F or W.

v_gene	j_gene	CDR3aa
TRBV3-1	TRBJ2-7	CASSQDRGKTYEQYF
TRBV28	TRBJ2-7	CASSSVSSGGAYEQYF
TRBV2	TRBJ2-1	CASRPSGRSSYNEQFF
TRBV6-2/TRBV6-3	TRBJ1-1	CASSYPTGEGSATEAFF
TRBV24-1	TRBJ2-1	CATSPRGGGSSYNEQFF
TRBV7-9	TRBJ2-1	CASSPSQYQQFF
TRBV5-1	TRBJ1-2	CASSEVVGQTYGYTF
TRBV20-1	TRBJ2-2	CSAWGHFANTGELFF
TRBV5-5	TRBJ1-5	CASSLEPGGTGNNQPQHF
TRBV12-3/TRBV12-4	TRBJ2-1	CASKDSSGQVYNEQFF
TRBV4-1	TRBJ1-2	CASSQDGENYGYTF
TRBV7-8	TRBJ1-5	CASSLESGSNQPQHF
TRBV19	TRBJ1-1	CASGQMNTEAFF
TRBV20-1	TRBJ1-2	CSARVQNNYGYTF
TRBV5-1	TRBJ2-3	CASSDLDTQYF
TRBV5-1	TRBJ2-7	CASSLLTANSYEQYF
TRBV5-1	TRBJ1-1	CASSLGIPPNTEAFF
TRBV27	TRBJ1-1	CASSPITNTEAFF
TRBV5-4	TRBJ2-5	CASSPVSPEKTQYF
TRBV29-1	TRBJ2-1	CSVLRSDEQFF
TRBV5-1	TRBJ2-2	CASSSDRVSAGELFF
TRBV4-1	TRBJ2-6	CASSPSGTSGSGANVLTF
TRBV12-3/TRBV12-4	TRBJ2-7	CASSFERDAYEQYF
TRBV6-1	TRBJ2-2	CASRADGGELFF
TRBV7-8	TRBJ2-3	CASSLEVTGTRTDTQYF
TRBV6-2/TRBV6-3	TRBJ2-1	CAVGRASNEQFF
TRBV18	TRBJ1-1	CASSPSDRVNAEALF
TRBV24-1	TRBJ2-5	CATSPGGAGRHEETQYF
TRBV6-2/TRBV6-3	TRBJ2-5	CASSFGLAALQETQYF
TRBV20-1	TRBJ2-4	CSARRPEGNIQYF
TRBV29-1	TRBJ2-7	CSVEVGRDYEQYF
TRBV7-2	TRBJ2-4	CASSATGGSKNIQYF
TRBV20-1	TRBJ2-2	CSARGQGEYTGELFF
TRBV16	TRBJ1-1	CASSQTLNTEAFF
TRBV5-1	TRBJ2-5	CASSLADRVETQYF
TRBV27	TRBJ1-5	CASSDKQGSNQPQHF
TRBV5-1	TRBJ2-3	CASSLETGGSDTQYF
TRBV5-6	TRBJ2-1	CASSLAGGGHNEQFF
TRBV30	TRBJ2-1	CAWSEPLREQFF
TRBV29-1	TRBJ2-3	CSVELALDTQYF
TRBV12-3/TRBV12-4	TRBJ1-3	CASRDRVGGNTIYF
TRBV27	TRBJ1-1	CASSLVAVALRTEAFF
TRBV9	TRBJ1-1	CASSAETGVNTEAFF
TRBV10-3	TRBJ1-6	CAISESKQNNSPLHF
TRBV2	TRBJ2-7	CASSELDGQGIYEQYF
TRBV5-1	TRBJ2-3	CASSLVPSTDTQYF
TRBV20-1	TRBJ2-3	CSASRASGSHLFKGDTQYF
TRBV9	TRBJ2-1	CASSGGLAGKINEQFF
TRBV3-1	TRBJ2-7	CASSQGDSSYEQYF
TRBV6-1	TRBJ1-4	CASSEGRNEKLFF
TRBV12-3/TRBV12-4	TRBJ2-7	CASSYPPRYEQYF
TRBV10-3	TRBJ2-5	CAIRQAYQETQYF